This T cell receptor (beta chain) appears in the sequencing data of a study of blood T cell repertoires in COVID-19. Across the study: The origin of the acute and convalescent COVID-19 samples was the United States, Italy and Spain.

The CDR3 consists of 15 residues. Germline V gene lookup returns CDR1 MNHNY and CDR2 SVGAGI (reference sequence). The V end was cut by 0 bases, the J end by 9 bases, with 12 bases between. In the authors' methods: Reference gene primer amplification gave nucleated cell count estimates. The table came from immunoSEQ multiplex PCR; TCRdb's copy has only in-frame clones and leaves some out. V, J and clone size were drawn from that table, and D and trimming were deduced from the DNA. The sample holds around 180,000 clones, about 88% seen once. The TCR originated in a woman aged 30 to 39 with active or convalescent COVID-19. The sequencing sample was made of peripheral blood. V usage is TRBV6-6 and J usage is TRBJ1-6, with D perhaps matching TRBD1 (5 bases). CDR3 protein: CASSYSGPGGSPLHF. The CDR3 coding sequence is TGTGCCAGCAGTTACTCGGGGCCCGGCGGTTCACCCCTCCACTTT.